Listed here are 23 T cell receptor beta chains from one sample, sequenced in a study of blood T cells in healthy people across ages. Alongside a J-beta primer mix, a sample-barcoded 5' primer served in a second PCR lasting roughly 6 to 11 cycles. TCRdb re-derived calls from the 5' RACE reads in MiXCR, one entry per CDR3 protein. The table records around 800,000 distinct CDR3 sequences, 20% to 30% of them present only once. The same data also went into a second study, on T cells of mothers and their children.

Sequenced: blood. Receptors originate from a boy between 5 and 17 years old in good health.

The chain is built from TRBV5-6 and TRBJ2-6, with D tentatively TRBD1 or TRBD2 (5 bases each). Germline V gene lookup returns CDR1 SGHDT and CDR2 YYEEEE. CDR3 size: 17 residues. V was clipped by 1 base and J by 2 bases, with 13 bases between them. DNA of the CDR3: TGTGCCAGCAGCTTGAGGGCAGGGAGTGCTGGGGCCAACGTCCTGACTTTC. Protein: CASSLRAGSAGANVLTF. Full variable domain (remainder filled in from reference TRBV5-6 and TRBJ2-6): DAGVTQSPTHLIKTRGQQVTLRCSPKSGHDTVSWYQQALGQGPQFIFQYYEEEERQRGNFPDRFSGHQFPNYSSELNVNALLLGDSALYLCASSLRAGSAGANVLTFGAGSRLTVL.

For this clonotype: The germline gene is not matched at one end of the junction; a read error may be the cause. This sequence joins TRBV11-2 and TRBJ2-1, with a weak D call TRBD2 (5 bases). Judging by the DNA end, TRBJ2-7 fits better; the J call may be wrong. Germline CDR1 reads SGHAT; CDR2 reads FQNNGV. This CDR3 comprises 13 residues. In DNA form, the CDR3 reads TGTGCCAGCAGCGATGGACTTGTATACGCGCAGTACTTC. It encodes CASSDGLVYAQYF.

The rearrangement links TRBV15 to TRBJ2-5, with D possibly TRBD1 on 6 matching bases. Trimming took 5 bases from V and 0 from J, leaving 13 bases between them. This CDR3 spans 15 amino acids. Germline CDR1 LNHNV, CDR2 YYDKDF (reference sequence). The CDR3 sequence is CATSGRDRYQETQYF. The CDR3 bases are TGTGCCACCAGCGGACGCGACAGGTACCAAGAGACCCAGTACTTC.

The rearrangement links TRBV7-6 to TRBJ2-3; 7 nucleotides agree with TRBD2. J lost 7 bases, V lost 2 bases, and 9 bases had no gene match. Germline V gene lookup returns CDR1 SGHVS and CDR2 FNYEAQ. The CDR3 length is 15 residues. CDR3 coding DNA: TGTGCCAGCAGCTTACCCCGGGGGGAAGGATATACGCAGTATTTT. Protein: CASSLPRGEGYTQYF.

In its sample, this clonotype was seen a few times. The rearrangement joins TRBV10-2 to TRBJ2-5, with TRBD1 as a possible D gene (6 bases). The V and J ends lost 6 bases and 0 bases respectively, with 11 bases between them. The CDR3 has 14 residues. The V gene's germline CDR1 is WSHSY and CDR2 SAAADI. For the CDR3, the DNA is TGCGCCAGCAGCGAAGGGGGACACCAAGAGACCCAGTACTTC. This sequence encodes CASSEGGHQETQYF.

This chain connects TRBV29-1 to TRBJ2-1; 15 nucleotides match TRBD2. The DNA matches TRBJ2-7 better at its end, which makes the J call doubtful. The germline V gene has CDR1 SQVTM and CDR2 ANQGSEA. The CDR3 loop spans 14 amino acids. The CDR3 nucleotides read TGCAGCGCCCAGGGACTAGCGGGGGGTTACGAGCAGTACTTC. Encoded protein: CSAQGLAGGYEQYF.

This rearrangement joins TRBV19 to TRBJ2-2, with unresolved D. This CDR3 is built from 14 residues. Germline CDR1 is LNHDA and CDR2 is SQIVND (reference sequence). V was trimmed by 2 bases and J by 1 base, leaving 5 bases between them. CDR3 DNA: TGTGCCAGTAGTATAACAGAGAACACCGGGGAGCTGTTTTTT. This sequence encodes CASSITENTGELFF.

In its sample, this clonotype was seen a few times. The chain joins TRBV20-1 to TRBJ2-7, with D perhaps TRBD1 or TRBD2 (7 bases each). Trimming took 3 bases from V and 6 from J, leaving 12 bases between them. The germline gives CDR1 DFQATT, CDR2 SNEGSKA (reference sequence). This CDR3 contains 12 residues. The CDR3 DNA is TGCAGTGCTAGCCAGGGGGGGTCCGAGCAGTACTTC. It specifies CSASQGGSEQYF.

This clonotype occurred once. The V call is TRBV7-8, the J call TRBJ2-1; D might be TRBD2 (5 bases). The end of the DNA is better explained by TRBJ2-7, so the J call may be wrong. Germline V gives CDR1 SGHVS, CDR2 FQNEAQ. This CDR3 is built from 16 residues. Here the CDR3 DNA reads TGTGCCAGCAGCTTAGGGAGGTTCGTGGCGTACTACGAGCAGTACTTC. Translation gives CASSLGRFVAYYEQYF.

This chain joins TRBV10-2 and TRBJ1-2, with D hard to call. V lost 4 bases and J lost 4, with 16 bases in between. The V gene's germline CDR1 is WSHSY and CDR2 SAAADI. CDR3 length: 15 amino acids. CDR3 nucleotides: TGCGCCAGCAGTGGGGCATATCGGTCGCCCTATGGCTACACCTTC. Amino acid sequence: CASSGAYRSPYGYTF.

This chain joins TRBV3-1 and TRBJ1-1; D is unclear. Trimming cost V 2 bases and J 1 base, with 8 bases left between them. Per the germline V gene, CDR1 is LGHDT and CDR2 is YNNKEL (reference sequence). The length of the CDR3 is 14 residues. The CDR3 spells CASSQSYENTEAFF. As DNA, the CDR3 is TGTGCCAGCAGCCAATCTTACGAGAACACTGAAGCTTTCTTT.

A few counts support this clonotype. The V call is TRBV12-3 or TRBV12-4, the J call TRBJ2-7; D gene uncertain. Deletions cut 6 bases from V and 2 bases from J, with 8 bases between. The CDR3 is 12 residues long. The CDR3 reads CASRLYPYEQYF. DNA for the CDR3: TGTGCCAGCAGGTTATACCCCTACGAGCAGTACTTC.

The chain is built from TRBV2 and TRBJ2-1; possible D gene TRBD1, 6 bases. The J call is doubtful: the DNA matches TRBJ2-5 better. The germline V gene has CDR1 SNHLY and CDR2 FYNNEI. This CDR3 has 14 amino acids. The CDR3 nucleotides are TGTGCCAGCAGTGGGGCTAACAGGGAGGAGACCCAGTACTTC. Translated: CASSGANREETQYF.

The chain is built from TRBV10-2 and TRBJ2-5; 8 nucleotides match TRBD1. The CDR3 length is 11 residues. With 6 bases clipped from V and 9 bases from J, the junction kept 3 bases outside the gene matches. Germline V CDR1 and CDR2: WSHSY, SAAADI. The CDR3: CASRAQGAQYF. CDR3 DNA sequence: TGCGCCAGCAGAGCACAGGGGGCCCAGTACTTC.

The chain carries TRBV7-9 and TRBJ2-5; D uncertain. CDR3 length: 18 residues. The V gene's germline CDR1 is SEHNR and CDR2 FQNEAQ (reference sequence). V lost 2 bases and J 2 bases, leaving 21 bases between the germline ends. The CDR3 DNA sequence: TGTGCCAGCAGCTTATCCTCCGGTCTCTCCCCGTGGCAAGAGACCCAGTACTTC. Translation gives CASSLSSGLSPWQETQYF.

V is TRBV6-1 and J is TRBJ1-1, with no clear D. Germline CDR1 is MNHNS and CDR2 is SASEGT. The CDR3 is made up of 13 amino acids. V was cut by 2 bases and J by 0 bases, with 4 bases left in between. Written as DNA, the CDR3 is TGTGCCAGCAGTGAACGGTTGAACACTGAAGCTTTCTTT. Translating it yields CASSERLNTEAFF.

V usage is TRBV27 and J usage is TRBJ1-1; 11 bases map to TRBD1. The CDR3 covers 14 residues. Germline CDR1 MNHEY, CDR2 SMNVEV (reference sequence). V lost 6 bases, J lost 4 bases, and 4 bases stayed unmatched. Written as DNA, the CDR3 is TGTGCCAGCAGACCAGGGACAGGGGGCACTGAAGCTTTCTTT. Translating gives CASRPGTGGTEAFF.

This clonotype was detected only a few times. This chain uses TRBV29-1 with TRBJ1-1; 11 nucleotides match TRBD1. The CDR3 runs to 12 residues. Per germline, CDR1 SQVTM and CDR2 ANQGSEA. Germline trimming cut 7 bases from V and 5 bases from J; bases unmatched to any gene: 3. The CDR3 DNA is TGCAGCGCCGGGGACAGGGGGACTGAAGCTTTCTTT. This gives the protein CSAGDRGTEAFF.

There are a few counts of this clonotype. J is TRBJ2-7 and V is TRBV11-2; D is perhaps TRBD1 or TRBD2 (6 bases each). The CDR3 runs to 18 residues. Germline V gene lookup returns CDR1 SGHAT and CDR2 FQNNGV. With 1 base removed from V and 1 base from J, the gap between germline ends came to 20 bases. Here the CDR3 DNA reads TGTGCCAGCAGCTTAGCGGAGGGGGGCTGGGGAAGGTCCTACGAGCAGTACTTC. Translating it yields CASSLAEGGWGRSYEQYF.

The chain recombines TRBV10-3 with TRBJ1-2; TRBD1 is a possible D gene (5 bases). The V end was cut by 0 bases, the J end by 8 bases, with 13 bases between. This CDR3 has 14 amino acids. Germline CDR1 and CDR2: ENHRY and SYGVKD. CDR3 amino acids: CAISESTTALGYTF. The CDR3 DNA sequence: TGTGCCATCAGTGAGTCGACGACAGCTCTGGGCTACACCTTC.

This clonotype has more than one count but fewer than ten. Germline and junction disagree at one end, which may indicate a read error. The V call is TRBV12-3 or TRBV12-4, the J call TRBJ1-4; the match to TRBD1 covers 7 bases. The CDR3 runs 14 residues. CDR3 protein: CASSLTGPKEKLFF. CDR3 coding DNA: TGTGCCAGCAGTCTGACAGGGCCTAAGGAAAAACTGTTTTTT.

Only a few counts were recorded for this clonotype. CDR3 region: CASSPQRGDDEQFF. The CDR3 DNA follows: TGCGCCAGCAGCCCGCAGCGGGGGGATGATGAGCAGTTCTTC. V usage is TRBV5-1 and J usage is TRBJ2-5, with TRBD2 identical over 9 bases. The J call is uncertain, as TRBJ2-1 better fits the DNA end. CDR3 length equals 14 residues. Germline CDR1 reads SGHRS; CDR2 reads YFSETQ.

This clonotype was observed a handful of times. The chain couples TRBV5-1 to TRBJ1-2; D gene unclear. Per the germline V gene, CDR1 is SGHRS and CDR2 is YFSETQ. The V end lost 0 bases, the J end lost 5 bases, and 5 bases lay between the germline ends. The CDR3 runs to 12 residues. CDR3 sequence (DNA): TGCGCCAGCAGCTTGGGGAAGTATGGCTACACCTTC. The encoded protein is CASSLGKYGYTF.